The T cell receptor (beta chain) under discussion was sequenced for a study of cytomegalovirus exposure and HLA in healthy donors. Study information: HLA-typed donors were the source of about 85 million unique TCRs, which an early data release held. Genotyping showed around 81% of roughly 390 donors falling in the Caucasian-associated ancestry cluster. Study conclusions and caveats: CMV serostatus was the only recorded immune exposure for donors. A later look showed TCR association rates differing by HLA locus, highest for DRB1 and lowest for HLA-C.

In the PCR, 60 Vbeta and 13 Jbeta primers were used. This table comes from immunoSEQ multiplex PCR, and its TCRdb copy is limited to in-frame clones, with some not included. The top ten hold less than 4.5% of the sample, which has 220,000 or so clones, 78% seen once. The count of this clone is one. The target antigen is unknown. The ends lost 5 bases at V and 3 bases at J; junction bases unmatched: 12. The CDR3 is made up of 16 amino acids. Germline CDR1 reads SGHAT; CDR2 reads FQNNGV. This TCR came from a male donor in good health and CMV-seronegative. Sequencing input: PBMCs. The chain recombines TRBV11-2 with TRBJ2-7; 8 bases fit TRBD2. DNA for the CDR3: TGTGCCAGCAGCCCCGCGGGGGGACAAGGCCTCTACGAGCAGTACTTC. Its protein product is CASSPAGGQGLYEQYF.